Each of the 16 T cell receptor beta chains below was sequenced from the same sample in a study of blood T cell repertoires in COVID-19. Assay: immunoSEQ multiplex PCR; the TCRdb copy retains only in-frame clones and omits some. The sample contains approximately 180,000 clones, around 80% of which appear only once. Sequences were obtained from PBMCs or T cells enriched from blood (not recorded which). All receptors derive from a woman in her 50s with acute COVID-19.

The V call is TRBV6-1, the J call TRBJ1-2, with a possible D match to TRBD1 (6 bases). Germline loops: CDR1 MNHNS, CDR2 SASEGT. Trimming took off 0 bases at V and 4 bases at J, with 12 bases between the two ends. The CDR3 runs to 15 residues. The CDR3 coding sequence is TGTGCCAGCAGTGAAGCCCCCGGGACACCCTATGGCTACACCTTC. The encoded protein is CASSEAPGTPYGYTF.

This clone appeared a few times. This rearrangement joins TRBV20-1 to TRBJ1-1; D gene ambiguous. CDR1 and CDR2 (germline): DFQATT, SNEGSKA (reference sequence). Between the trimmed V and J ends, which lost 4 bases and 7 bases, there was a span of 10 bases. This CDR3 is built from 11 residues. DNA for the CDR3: TGCAGTGCTATTCCGGGGATTGAAGCTTTCTTT. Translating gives CSAIPGIEAFF.

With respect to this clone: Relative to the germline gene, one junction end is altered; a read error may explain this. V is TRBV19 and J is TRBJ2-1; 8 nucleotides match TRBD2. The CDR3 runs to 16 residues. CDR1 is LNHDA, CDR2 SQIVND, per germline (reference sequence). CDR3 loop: CASRIDGAGGHNEQFF. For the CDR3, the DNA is TGTGCCAGTAGAATAGACGGTGCGGGGGGCCACAATGAGCAGTTCTTC.

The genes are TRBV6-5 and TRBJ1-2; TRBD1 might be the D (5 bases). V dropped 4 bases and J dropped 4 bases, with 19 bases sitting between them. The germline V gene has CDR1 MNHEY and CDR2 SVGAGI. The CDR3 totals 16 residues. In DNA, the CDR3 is TGTGCCAGCAGTTTTCAGGGAGGGGCCCCTTTCTATGGCTACACCTTC. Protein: CASSFQGGAPFYGYTF.

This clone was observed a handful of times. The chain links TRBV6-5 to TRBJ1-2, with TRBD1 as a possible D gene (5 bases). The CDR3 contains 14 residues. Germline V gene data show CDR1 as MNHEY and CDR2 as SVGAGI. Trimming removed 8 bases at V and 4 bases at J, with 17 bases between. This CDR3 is CASRRGGEVYGYTF. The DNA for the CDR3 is TGTGCCAGCCGGCGGGGAGGGGAGGTCTATGGCTACACCTTC.

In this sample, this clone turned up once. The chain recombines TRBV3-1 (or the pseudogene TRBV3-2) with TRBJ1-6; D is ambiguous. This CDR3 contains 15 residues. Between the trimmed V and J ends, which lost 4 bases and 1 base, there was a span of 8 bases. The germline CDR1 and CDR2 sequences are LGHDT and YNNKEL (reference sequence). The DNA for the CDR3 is TGTGCCAGCAGCCCGATCAGGTCCTATAATTCACCCCTCCACTTT. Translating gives CASSPIRSYNSPLHF.

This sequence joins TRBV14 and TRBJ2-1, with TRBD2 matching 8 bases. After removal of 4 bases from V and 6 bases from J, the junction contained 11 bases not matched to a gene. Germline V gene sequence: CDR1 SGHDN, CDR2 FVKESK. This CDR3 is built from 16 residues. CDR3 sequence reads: CASSPLLGSGVNEQFF. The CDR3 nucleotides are TGTGCCAGCAGCCCCCTTCTGGGTAGCGGGGTCAATGAGCAGTTCTTC. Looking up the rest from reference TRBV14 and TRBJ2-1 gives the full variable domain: EAGVTQFPSHSVIEKGQTVTLRCDPISGHDNLYWYRRVMGKEIKFLLHFVKESKQDESGMPNNRFLAERTGGTYSTLKVQPAELEDSGVYFCASSPLLGSGVNEQFFGPGTRLTVL.

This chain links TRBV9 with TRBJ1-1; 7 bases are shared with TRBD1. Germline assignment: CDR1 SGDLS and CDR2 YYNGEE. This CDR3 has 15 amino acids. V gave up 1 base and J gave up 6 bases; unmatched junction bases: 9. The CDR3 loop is CASSVRGQHPAEAFF. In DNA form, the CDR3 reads TGTGCCAGCAGCGTACGGGGACAGCATCCAGCTGAAGCTTTCTTT.

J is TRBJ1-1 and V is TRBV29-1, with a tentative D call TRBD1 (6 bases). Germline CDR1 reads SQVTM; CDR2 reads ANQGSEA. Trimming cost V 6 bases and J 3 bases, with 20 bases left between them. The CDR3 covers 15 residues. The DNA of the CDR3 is TGCAGCGTGATCCGGGACATGACACAAGACACTGAAGCTTTCTTT. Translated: CSVIRDMTQDTEAFF. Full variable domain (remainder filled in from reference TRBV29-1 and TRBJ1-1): SAVISQKPSRDICQRGTSLTIQCQVDSQVTMMFWYRQQPGQSLTLIATANQGSEATYESGFVIDKFPISRPNLTFSTLTVSNMSPEDSSIYLCSVIRDMTQDTEAFFGQGTRLTVV.

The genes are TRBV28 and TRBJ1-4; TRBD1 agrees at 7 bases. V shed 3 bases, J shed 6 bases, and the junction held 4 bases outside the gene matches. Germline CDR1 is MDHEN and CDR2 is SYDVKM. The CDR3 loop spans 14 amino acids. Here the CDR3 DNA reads TGTGCCAGCAGTTTGTGGCAGGGGGATGAAAAACTGTTTTTT. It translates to CASSLWQGDEKLFF.

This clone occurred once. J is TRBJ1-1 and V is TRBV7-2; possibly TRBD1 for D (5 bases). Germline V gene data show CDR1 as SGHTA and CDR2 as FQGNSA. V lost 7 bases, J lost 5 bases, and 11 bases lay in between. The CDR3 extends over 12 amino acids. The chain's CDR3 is CASTAGWTEAFF. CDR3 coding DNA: TGTGCCAGCACGGCAGGGTGGACTGAAGCTTTCTTT. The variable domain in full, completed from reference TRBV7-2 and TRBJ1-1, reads GAGVSQSPSNKVTEKGKDVELRCDPISGHTALYWYRQSLGQGLEFLIYFQGNSAPDKSGLPSDRFSAERTGGSVSTLTIQRTQQEDSAVYLCASTAGWTEAFFGQGTRLTVV.

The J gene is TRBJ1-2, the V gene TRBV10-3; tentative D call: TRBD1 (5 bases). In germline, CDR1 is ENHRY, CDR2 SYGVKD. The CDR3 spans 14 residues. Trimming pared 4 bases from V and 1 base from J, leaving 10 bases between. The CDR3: CAISAGDLNYGYTF. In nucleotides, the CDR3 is TGTGCCATCAGTGCGGGGGACCTTAACTATGGCTACACCTTC.

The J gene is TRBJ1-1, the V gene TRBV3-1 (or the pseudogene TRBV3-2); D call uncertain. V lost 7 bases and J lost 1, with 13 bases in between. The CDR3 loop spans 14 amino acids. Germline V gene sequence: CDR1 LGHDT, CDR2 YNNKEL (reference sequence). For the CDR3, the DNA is TGTGCCAGCAAGGTTGACACCCCGAACACTGAAGCTTTCTTT. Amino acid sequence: CASKVDTPNTEAFF.

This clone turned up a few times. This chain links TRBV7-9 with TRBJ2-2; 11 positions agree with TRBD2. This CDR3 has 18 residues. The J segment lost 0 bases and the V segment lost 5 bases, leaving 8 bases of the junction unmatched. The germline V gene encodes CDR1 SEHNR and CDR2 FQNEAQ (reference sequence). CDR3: CASSQGLAGGSNTGELFF. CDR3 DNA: TGTGCCAGCAGCCAGGGCCTAGCGGGGGGCTCGAACACCGGGGAGCTGTTTTTT. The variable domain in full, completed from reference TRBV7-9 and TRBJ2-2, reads DTGVSQNPRHKITKRGQNVTFRCDPISEHNRLYWYRQTLGQGPEFLTYFQNEAQLEKSRLLSDRFSAERPKGSFSTLEIQRTEQGDSAMYLCASSQGLAGGSNTGELFFGEGSRLTVL.

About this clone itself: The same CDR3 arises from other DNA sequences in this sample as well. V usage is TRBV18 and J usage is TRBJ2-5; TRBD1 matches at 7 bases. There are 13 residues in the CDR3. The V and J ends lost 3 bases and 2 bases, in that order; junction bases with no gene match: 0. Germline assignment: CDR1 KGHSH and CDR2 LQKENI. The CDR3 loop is CASSPGQQETQYF. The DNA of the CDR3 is TGTGCCAGCTCACCGGGACAGCAAGAGACCCAGTACTTC. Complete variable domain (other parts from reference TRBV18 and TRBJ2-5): NAGVMQNPRHLVRRRGQEARLRCSPMKGHSHVYWYRQLPEEGLKFMVYLQKENIIDESGMPKERFSAEFPKEGPSILRIQQVVRGDSAAYFCASSPGQQETQYFGPGTRLLVL.

CDR3 DNA: TGTGCCAGCTCACCACCCGGGACACATAGTGGGGCCAACGTCCTGACTTTC. It specifies CASSPPGTHSGANVLTF. The V call is TRBV18, the J call TRBJ2-6; D is perhaps TRBD1 (6 bases). The V gene's germline CDR1 is KGHSH and CDR2 LQKENI. The CDR3 runs to 17 residues. The ends were cut back, 0 bases at V and 3 bases at J, with 12 bases in the middle. Using reference TRBV18 and TRBJ2-6 for the parts outside the CDR3, the full variable domain is NAGVMQNPRHLVRRRGQEARLRCSPMKGHSHVYWYRQLPEEGLKFMVYLQKENIIDESGMPKERFSAEFPKEGPSILRIQQVVRGDSAAYFCASSPPGTHSGANVLTFGAGSRLTVL.